The rows below give T cell receptor beta chains drawn from one sample of a study of siplizumab effects on memory and regulatory T cells. The table came from immunoSEQ multiplex PCR; TCRdb's copy has only in-frame clones and leaves some out. Among about 48,000 clones listed, more than 85% were seen once. The sample was naive CD8+ T cells sorted from blood. The receptor set was obtained from a human donor in good health. Both conserved end residues are trimmed from each CDR3. The size of a clone is reported for some rows only, either as once, few or many, or as a class for expanded clones.

CDR3 protein: ASRLGWEDTQY
CDR3 length: 11
clone size: .
V gene: TRBV27

CDR3 protein: ASIYHRTAPPGYT
CDR3 length: 13
clone size: once
V gene: TRBV2

CDR3 protein: ASSPGGLALRETQY
CDR3 length: 14
clone size: .
V gene: TRBV7-9

CDR3 protein: ASSLQGMGTEAF
CDR3 length: 12
clone size: .
V gene: TRBV27

CDR3 protein: ASSPPSRDSNTEAF
CDR3 length: 14
clone size: .
V gene: TRBV7-9

CDR3 protein: SVETGATYGYT
CDR3 length: 11
clone size: once
V gene: TRBV29-1

CDR3 protein: ASSYGREVDTQY
CDR3 length: 12
clone size: .
V gene: TRBV6-5

CDR3 protein: AISGTSANEQF
CDR3 length: 11
clone size: .
V gene: TRBV10-3

CDR3 protein: ASSPSAEKKLF
CDR3 length: 11
clone size: .
V gene: TRBV7-9

CDR3 protein: AGRDSNYGYT
CDR3 length: 10
clone size: .
V gene: TRBV19

CDR3 protein: ASSPGGNQPQH
CDR3 length: 11
clone size: .
V gene: TRBV2

CDR3 protein: ASSLLGQGPNEQF
CDR3 length: 13
clone size: once
V gene: TRBV7-6

CDR3 protein: ASSVGGDYEQY
CDR3 length: 11
clone size: .
V gene: TRBV9

CDR3 protein: ASSPTISSYEQY
CDR3 length: 12
clone size: few
V gene: TRBV27

CDR3 protein: ASSLKQEAF
CDR3 length: 9
clone size: .
V gene: TRBV13

CDR3 protein: ASSQVGTPLNTEAF
CDR3 length: 14
clone size: .
V gene: TRBV4-1

CDR3 protein: ASSYAGTGELF
CDR3 length: 11
clone size: .
V gene: TRBV6-6

CDR3 protein: ATGEADRGYEQY
CDR3 length: 12
clone size: .
V gene: TRBV15

CDR3 protein: ASSEGQRNYGYT
CDR3 length: 12
clone size: .
V gene: TRBV7-9

CDR3 protein: ASSQGGGFYEQY
CDR3 length: 12
clone size: .
V gene: TRBV14

CDR3 protein: ASSQDFTGPRAHEQY
CDR3 length: 15
clone size: .
V gene: TRBV4-1

CDR3 protein: SVRSGAGEQY
CDR3 length: 10
clone size: .
V gene: TRBV29-1

CDR3 protein: ASSLVIFGAGELF
CDR3 length: 13
clone size: .
V gene: TRBV7-6

CDR3 protein: ASSQKVDFSYNEQF
CDR3 length: 14
clone size: .
V gene: TRBV4-1

CDR3 protein: ASSLAQVQGPYEQY
CDR3 length: 14
clone size: .
V gene: TRBV7-9

CDR3 protein: ASSSTSGSQETQY
CDR3 length: 13
clone size: .
V gene: TRBV5-1

CDR3 protein: ASSQDLGAQETQY
CDR3 length: 13
clone size: .
V gene: TRBV4-2

CDR3 protein: ASSQPGTWTVGLF
CDR3 length: 13
clone size: .
V gene: TRBV4-1

CDR3 protein: ASSLVDSLNTEAF
CDR3 length: 13
clone size: .
V gene: TRBV7-9

CDR3 protein: SLDRGSYNEQF
CDR3 length: 11
clone size: .
V gene: TRBV29-1

CDR3 protein: ASSWGTEANYGYT
CDR3 length: 13
clone size: .
V gene: TRBV5-1

CDR3 protein: ASLPEGGSNQPQH
CDR3 length: 13
clone size: .
V gene: TRBV27

CDR3 protein: ASSSGLYEQY
CDR3 length: 10
clone size: .
V gene: TRBV14

CDR3 protein: ASSYSGLAGWEQY
CDR3 length: 13
clone size: .
V gene: TRBV27

CDR3 protein: ASSWDSGGELF
CDR3 length: 11
clone size: .
V gene: TRBV27

CDR3 protein: ASSTAGPPEAF
CDR3 length: 11
clone size: once
V gene: TRBV11-2

CDR3 protein: ASSEGSGGYNEQF
CDR3 length: 13
clone size: .
V gene: TRBV2

CDR3 protein: ASSSGGNQPQH
CDR3 length: 11
clone size: .
V gene: TRBV19

CDR3 protein: ASSLVADPTDTQY
CDR3 length: 13
clone size: .
V gene: TRBV7-9

CDR3 protein: ASSLGLSNANEQF
CDR3 length: 13
clone size: .
V gene: TRBV7-9

CDR3 protein: ASSQLGETQY
CDR3 length: 10
clone size: .
V gene: TRBV4-1

CDR3 protein: ASSPGQGFYEQY
CDR3 length: 12
clone size: .
V gene: TRBV5-1

CDR3 protein: ASTTPGGPLNEQF
CDR3 length: 13
clone size: .
V gene: TRBV5-4

CDR3 protein: ASSLEPGGDRNQPQH
CDR3 length: 15
clone size: .
V gene: TRBV5-1

CDR3 protein: ASSQAQVPNQPQH
CDR3 length: 13
clone size: .
V gene: TRBV4-1

CDR3 protein: ASSFGTGYEQY
CDR3 length: 11
clone size: .
V gene: TRBV27

CDR3 protein: ASSEWRSRGRAEEQY
CDR3 length: 15
clone size: .
V gene: TRBV2

CDR3 protein: ASSQDLVGAGLGTEAF
CDR3 length: 16
clone size: .
V gene: TRBV4-2

CDR3 protein: ASSGRGQEQY
CDR3 length: 10
clone size: .
V gene: TRBV27

CDR3 protein: ATSDRAGYAYEQY
CDR3 length: 13
clone size: .
V gene: TRBV15

CDR3 protein: ASRSRETQY
CDR3 length: 9
clone size: .
V gene: TRBV21-1